A single sample is the source of the 18 T cell receptor beta chains below, sequenced in a study of blood T cell repertoires in COVID-19. Data came from immunoSEQ multiplex PCR; TCRdb stores just in-frame clones and leaves some out. Of around 10,000 clones in the sample, roughly 89% are singletons; the top ten hold roughly a tenth. The sequenced sample was peripheral blood. The source is a human donor in a cohort sampled during active COVID-19.

This chain links TRBV4-3 with TRBJ2-7; 10 bases align to TRBD2. Germline lookup yields CDR1 LGHNA and CDR2 YSLEER. With V trimmed by 2 bases and J by 2 bases, 3 bases remained unmatched. The CDR3 totals 15 residues. The CDR3 DNA sequence: TGCGCCAGCAGCCAATGGACTAGCGGCCCCTACGAGCAGTACTTC. Residues: CASSQWTSGPYEQYF.

The chain couples TRBV15 to TRBJ2-2; possibly TRBD2 for D (7 bases). The CDR3 runs 17 residues. V lost 3 bases and J 2 bases, leaving 16 bases between the germline ends. The germline V gene encodes CDR1 LNHNV and CDR2 YYDKDF (reference sequence). The CDR3 nucleotides are TGTGCCACCAGCAGCCCGACCGGGGGGCGAAACACCGGGGAGCTGTTTTTT. Translated, it gives CATSSPTGGRNTGELFF. Supplemented by reference TRBV15 and TRBJ2-2, the full variable domain reads DAMVIQNPRYQVTQFGKPVTLSCSQTLNHNVMYWYQQKSSQAPKLLFHYYDKDFNNEADTPDNFQSRRPNTSFCFLDIRSPGLGDTAMYLCATSSPTGGRNTGELFFGEGSRLTVL.

The V call is TRBV18, the J call TRBJ1-1, with D perhaps TRBD1 (5 bases). The CDR3 runs 13 residues. From germline, CDR1 is KGHSH and CDR2 LQKENI. V was trimmed by 6 bases and J by 3 bases, leaving 11 bases between them. CDR3 sequence: CASSPGEDTEAFF. CDR3 coding DNA: TGTGCCAGCTCCCCGGGGGAGGACACTGAAGCTTTCTTT.

Only one count was recorded for this clone. The chain couples TRBV18 to TRBJ2-7; 8 bases map to TRBD1. With V trimmed by 0 bases and J by 2 bases, 3 bases remained unmatched. The CDR3 is 15 residues long. The germline CDR1 and CDR2 sequences are KGHSH and LQKENI. The DNA for the CDR3 is TGTGCCAGCTCACCACCGGGACAGGCCCCCTACGAGCAGTACTTC. Translated, it gives CASSPPGQAPYEQYF.

The rearrangement links TRBV6-6 to TRBJ1-6, with D possibly TRBD1 on 6 matching bases. CDR1 and CDR2 (germline): MNHNY, SVGAGI (reference sequence). CDR3 length: 14 residues. The V and J ends lost 6 bases and 6 bases respectively, with 12 bases between them. The CDR3 DNA sequence: TGTGCCAGCAGCACAGGGAACCTTAATTCACCCCTCCACTTT. It yields the protein CASSTGNLNSPLHF.

This clone was observed once. The V call is TRBV2, the J call TRBJ2-1, with 13 positions matching TRBD2. CDR3 length: 17 residues. Germline CDR1 SNHLY, CDR2 FYNNEI. V dropped 4 bases and J dropped 5; count of bases not matched to a gene: 8. The CDR3 bases are TGTGCCAGCAGTGGACGGGGGACTAGCGGGGCAAACAATGAGCAGTTCTTC. Translated, it gives CASSGRGTSGANNEQFF.

The chain links TRBV28 to TRBJ1-4, with TRBD1 matching over 8 bases. The length of the CDR3 is 15 residues. Germline values: CDR1 MDHEN, CDR2 SYDVKM. The V gene end was trimmed by 2 bases and the J gene end by 3 bases; junction bases not matched to a gene: 2. CDR3 coding DNA: TGTGCCAGCAGTTTACCGGGACAGGCTAATGAAAAACTGTTTTTT. It yields the protein CASSLPGQANEKLFF.

The chain recombines TRBV6-5 with TRBJ1-6; TRBD1 matches 8 bases. The J segment lost 9 bases and the V segment lost 5 bases, leaving 6 bases of the junction unmatched. The V gene's germline CDR1 is MNHEY and CDR2 SVGAGI. This CDR3 is 14 amino acids long. The CDR3 coding sequence is TGTGCCAGCAGTACCGGACAGGGACGTTCACCCCTCCACTTT. This gives the protein CASSTGQGRSPLHF.

The chain carries TRBV28 and TRBJ1-2, with a tentative D call TRBD1 (6 bases). The ends were cut back, 10 bases at V and 4 bases at J, with 16 bases in the middle. The CDR3 covers 13 residues. Germline assignment: CDR1 MDHEN and CDR2 SYDVKM. In nucleotides, the CDR3 is TGTGCCACGCCCTACAGGGACGGCTATGGCTACACCTTC. Amino acid sequence: CATPYRDGYGYTF.

This clone has more than one count but fewer than ten. J is TRBJ2-2 and V is TRBV4-3, with TRBD1 as a possible D gene (6 bases). The CDR3 covers 13 residues. CDR1 and CDR2 (germline): LGHNA, YSLEER. The V and J ends lost 1 base and 9 bases respectively, with 9 bases between them. The CDR3 nucleotides are TGCGCCAGCAGCCAAGGGCAGGGGAGGGAGCTGTTTTTT. It encodes CASSQGQGRELFF.

The chain combines TRBV12-5 with TRBJ2-1; 9 nucleotides line up with TRBD2. The junction had 1 base not matched to a gene; V was cut back by 7 bases and J by 0 bases. Germline V gene data show CDR1 as LGHNT and CDR2 as FRNRAP. The CDR3 sequence is 14 residues long. Here the CDR3 reads CASVRGGSYNEQFF. In DNA form, the CDR3 reads TGTGCTAGTGTGCGGGGGGGCTCCTACAATGAGCAGTTCTTC.

This chain links TRBV21-1 with TRBJ2-3; TRBD2, the table's D call, was not compared with the DNA. TRBV21-1 is a known pseudogene. The CDR3 runs to 14 residues. The CDR3 loop is CASTPTEVTDTQYF. CDR3 in DNA: TGTGCCAGCACCCCGACGGAGGTCACAGATACGCAGTATTTT.

V and J are TRBV2 and TRBJ1-5; D perhaps matches TRBD1 (6 bases). Trimming stripped 2 bases from V and 3 bases from J, with 11 bases between. This CDR3 has 15 residues. Germline V CDR1 and CDR2: SNHLY, FYNNEI. The CDR3 sequence is CASSERQGSNQPQHF. CDR3 coding DNA: TGTGCCAGCAGTGAACGTCAGGGGTCCAATCAGCCCCAGCATTTT.

V gene TRBV11-2 combines with J gene TRBJ1-5; D gene uncertain. The CDR3 is 14 amino acids. Germline V gene sequence: CDR1 SGHAT, CDR2 FQNNGV. Between the trimmed V and J ends, which lost 3 bases and 4 bases, there was a span of 10 bases. This CDR3 is CASSFVGVNQPQHF. The CDR3 region has the DNA TGTGCCAGCAGCTTCGTAGGAGTGAATCAGCCCCAGCATTTT.

This chain's CDR3 is CASSLGGTASRGYTF. CDR3 bases: TGTGCCAGCAGCTTAGGGGGGACTGCGTCCAGGGGCTACACCTTC. This rearrangement joins TRBV11-1 to TRBJ1-2, with TRBD1 as a possible D gene (5 bases). The CDR3 runs to 15 residues. The V and J ends lost 1 base and 8 bases respectively, with 17 bases between them. Germline-derived CDR1 and CDR2 are SGHAT and FQDESV (reference sequence).

The V gene is TRBV7-2, the J gene TRBJ2-7, with TRBD1 matching 7 bases. The germline CDR1 and CDR2 sequences are SGHTA and FQGNSA. Germline trimming cut 5 bases from V and 6 bases from J; bases unmatched to any gene: 13. The CDR3 length is 15 residues. The CDR3 sequence: CASSANPGTASEQYF. Here the CDR3 DNA reads TGTGCCAGCAGCGCTAACCCCGGGACAGCCTCCGAGCAGTACTTC.

The chain uses TRBV6-4 and TRBJ2-3; 7 bases align to TRBD1. The trim removed 4 bases at V and 1 base at J, leaving 5 bases unmatched. CDR1 and CDR2 (germline): MRHNA, SNTAGT. The CDR3 is 15 residues long. The CDR3 DNA reads as TGTGCCAGCAGTGCCAGGACAGGAGGCACAGATACGCAGTATTTT. Amino acid sequence: CASSARTGGTDTQYF.

This sequence joins TRBV7-2 and TRBJ2-3; 10 positions agree with TRBD2. The CDR3 extends over 15 amino acids. Germline CDR1 SGHTA, CDR2 FQGNSA. After removal of 1 base from V and 8 bases from J, the junction contained 6 bases not matched to a gene. CDR3 residues: CASSLESGGVGTQYF. CDR3 nucleotides: TGTGCCAGCAGCTTAGAAAGCGGGGGGGTGGGTACGCAGTATTTT.